Presented here are 27 T cell receptor beta chains from one specimen sequenced in a study of radiotherapy plus CTLA-4 blockade in lung cancer. The assay was immunoSEQ multiplex PCR, and TCRdb's table has in-frame clones only and misses some. The sample has about 73,000 clones, about nine tenths seen once. This specimen consisted of peripheral blood, obtained from a patient treated with radiotherapy plus ipilimumab. The receptors derive from a human donor with non-small cell lung cancer that progressed on radiotherapy plus ipilimumab.

This sequence joins TRBV19 and TRBJ2-3, with a possible D match to TRBD2 (6 bases). The CDR3 spans 18 residues. The V end lost 6 bases, the J end lost 1 base, and 23 bases lay between the germline ends. Germline-derived CDR1 and CDR2 are LNHDA and SQIVND (reference sequence). The CDR3 bases are TGTGCCAGTAGCACCCTAGTCCGGGGAGGCTTGGGCACAGATACGCAGTATTTT. It specifies CASSTLVRGGLGTDTQYF.

The rearrangement uses TRBV30 and TRBJ1-4; TRBD1 might be the D (5 bases). Trimming removed 2 bases at V and 0 bases at J, with 25 bases between. CDR1 is GTSNPN, CDR2 SVGIG, per germline (reference sequence). The CDR3 covers 20 residues. CDR3 bases: TGTGCCTGGAGTCCCTATTCCTCGGGGGTAGGCCCGGCAACTAATGAAAAACTGTTTTTT. This translates into CAWSPYSSGVGPATNEKLFF.

This clone was observed a few times. The chain carries TRBV9 and TRBJ2-3, with no clear D. The CDR3 contains 14 residues. CDR1 is SGDLS and CDR2 is YYNGEE in the germline V gene. V lost 3 bases to trimming and J lost 2 bases, with 10 bases between them. The CDR3 DNA is TGTGCCAGCAGCGACCAATGGCCCACAGATACGCAGTATTTT. Amino acids: CASSDQWPTDTQYF.

This clone has just one count. The chain employs TRBV5-1 and TRBJ2-3, with a tentative D call TRBD1 (6 bases). This CDR3 is 14 amino acids long. Trimming removed 5 bases from V and 0 bases from J, with 10 bases in between. Germline V gene data show CDR1 as SGHRS and CDR2 as YFSETQ. This CDR3 is CASRGQSSTDTQYF. DNA for the CDR3: TGCGCCAGCAGAGGACAGTCTAGCACAGATACGCAGTATTTT.

This chain connects TRBV4-2 to TRBJ1-1; 9 nucleotides align to TRBD1. The CDR3 is 15 amino acids. CDR1 is LGHNA, CDR2 YNFKEQ, per germline. Germline trimming cut 2 bases from V and 1 base from J; bases unmatched to any gene: 2. CDR3 DNA: TGTGCCAGCAGCCAACCGGGACAGGGGAACACTGAAGCTTTCTTT. This sequence encodes CASSQPGQGNTEAFF.

The chain carries TRBV20-1 and TRBJ2-7; D might be TRBD2 (5 bases). CDR1 is DFQATT, CDR2 SNEGSKA, per germline (reference sequence). The CDR3 is 11 residues long. V shed 7 bases and J shed 4 bases, with 11 bases lying between them. The CDR3 bases are TGCAGTGTGCCGGGATATTACGAGCAGTACGTC. Amino acid sequence: CSVPGYYEQYV.

The chain combines TRBV23-1 with TRBJ1-2; 7 bases align to TRBD1. TRBV23-1 is labeled an ORF, and its function is uncertain. The CDR3 runs to 15 residues. V lost 10 bases to trimming and J lost 6 bases; unmatched junction nucleotides: 17. The CDR3 DNA follows: TGCGCCACCTCGGGAGGGAAGGGGACAGCAAATGGCTACACCTTC. Protein product: CATSGGKGTANGYTF.

A few counts support this clone. The V and J genes are TRBV27 and TRBJ2-7, with D possibly matching TRBD2 (5 bases). Deletions cut 4 bases from V and 7 bases from J, with 11 bases between. This CDR3 region has 12 residues. Germline CDR1 is MNHEY and CDR2 is SMNVEV (reference sequence). CDR3 protein: CASSSRPGEQYV. In nucleotides, the CDR3 is TGTGCCAGCAGTTCCCGACCGGGAGAGCAGTACGTC.

The chain carries TRBV11-3 and TRBJ2-1; D uncertain. V shed 2 bases and J shed 4 bases, with 15 bases lying between them. CDR3 length: 16 residues. Germline CDR1 and CDR2: SGHNT and YENEEA. The CDR3 DNA follows: TGTGCCAGCAGCTTATCTGGCCTTGCGCCTTACAATGAGCAGTTCTTC. This sequence encodes CASSLSGLAPYNEQFF.

In this sample, this clone turned up once. V gene TRBV27 combines with J gene TRBJ2-1; the match to TRBD1 covers 7 bases. The CDR3 consists of 15 residues. V was pared by 3 bases and J by 4 bases, with 6 bases of the junction left unmatched. Germline CDR1 is MNHEY and CDR2 is SMNVEV (reference sequence). Written as DNA, the CDR3 is TGTGCCAGCAGTTTTCTCCGGGACAGTTACAATGAGCAGTTCTTC. This encodes CASSFLRDSYNEQFF.

This chain joins TRBV27 and TRBJ2-2; 9 positions match TRBD2. Germline CDR1 is MNHEY and CDR2 is SMNVEV (reference sequence). Trimming removed 4 bases from V and 4 bases from J; junction bases left unmatched: 13. The CDR3 spans 18 residues. CDR3 DNA sequence: TGTGCCAGCAGTTCGAAACCCCTAGCGGGAAAGGTCACCGGGGAGCTGTTTTTT. It yields the protein CASSSKPLAGKVTGELFF.

The rearrangement links TRBV5-1 to TRBJ2-5, with D tentatively TRBD1 (5 bases). Trimming stripped 1 base from V and 0 bases from J, with 10 bases between. CDR3 length: 15 residues. Germline CDR1 reads SGHRS; CDR2 reads YFSETQ. The DNA of the CDR3 is TGCGCCAGCAGCTTGTGGGCAGGGCACCAAGAGACCCAGTACTTC. It codes for CASSLWAGHQETQYF.

The V gene is TRBV5-4, the J gene TRBJ2-6; D gene unclear. CDR3 length: 15 amino acids. Trimming stripped 0 bases from V and 1 base from J, with 5 bases between. Germline-derived CDR1 and CDR2 are SGHNT and YYREEE (reference sequence). CDR3 DNA: TGTGCCAGCAGCTTGGAAGGGTCTGGGGCCAACGTCCTGACTTTC. This codes for CASSLEGSGANVLTF.

This clone showed up just once. The chain recombines TRBV6-4 with TRBJ2-3; 8 bases are a match to TRBD2. Germline loops: CDR1 MRHNA, CDR2 SNTAGT. The CDR3 is 14 residues long. Trimming removed 6 bases from V and 2 bases from J; junction bases left unmatched: 4. The CDR3, as DNA: TGTGCCAGCAGAGCGGGAGAGCTCACAGATACGCAGTATTTT. Residues: CASRAGELTDTQYF.

This clone has only one observation. The same CDR3 can be traced to other DNA sequences in this sample. The genes are TRBV29-1 and TRBJ2-1; a possible D gene is TRBD2 (7 bases). Germline V gives CDR1 SQVTM, CDR2 ANQGSEA. Trimming left V 7 bases short and J 5 bases short, with 12 bases between. The CDR3 totals 12 residues. DNA of the CDR3: TGCAGCGGGGGGCGGGGGCACAATGAGCAGTTCTTC. This encodes CSGGRGHNEQFF.

The V call is TRBV18, the J call TRBJ2-2; no clear D gene. The germline V gene encodes CDR1 KGHSH and CDR2 LQKENI. Trimming took off 1 base at V and 0 bases at J, with 12 bases between the two ends. The CDR3 has 17 amino acids. The CDR3, as DNA: TGTGCCAGCTCACCACTACAGATTACCGCGAACACCGGGGAGCTGTTTTTT. The encoded protein is CASSPLQITANTGELFF.

Regarding this clone: One junction end does not reproduce the germline sequence, and a read error may be involved. The chain joins TRBV5-1 to TRBJ2-3; D is ambiguous. CDR1 is SGHRS and CDR2 is YFSETQ in the germline V gene. The CDR3 consists of 10 residues. CDR3 sequence reads: CASMGDTQYF. DNA for the CDR3: TGCGCTAGCATGGGGGATACGCAGTATTTT.

This clone has just one count. The V call is TRBV28, the J call TRBJ2-7; D is possibly TRBD2 (6 bases). V lost 3 bases to trimming and J lost 7 bases, with 16 bases between them. Per the germline V gene, CDR1 is MDHEN and CDR2 is SYDVKM. The length of the CDR3 is 14 residues. The CDR3 bases are TGTGCCAGCAGTTTCTCGGGCAGGGACTTTGAGCAGTACTTC. Its protein product is CASSFSGRDFEQYF.

Details on this clone: Other DNA sequences in this specimen translate into the identical CDR3. The chain employs TRBV4-1 and TRBJ2-2, with 7 positions matching TRBD2. Germline trimming cut 0 bases from V and 6 bases from J; bases unmatched to any gene: 7. The germline gives CDR1 MGHRA, CDR2 YSYEKL. The CDR3 runs to 16 residues. CDR3 sequence reads: CASSQDSGRGAGELFF. CDR3 sequence (DNA): TGCGCCAGCAGCCAAGATAGCGGGCGAGGGGCCGGGGAGCTGTTTTTT.

The rearrangement joins TRBV6-4 to TRBJ2-1, with TRBD1 matching 12 bases. This CDR3 region has 16 residues. The J segment lost 7 bases and the V segment lost 6 bases, leaving 10 bases of the junction unmatched. The germline gives CDR1 MRHNA, CDR2 SNTAGT. DNA of the CDR3: TGTGCCAGCAGCACCTCCGGGACAGGGGGCGAGAATGAGCAGTTCTTC. Protein sequence: CASSTSGTGGENEQFF.

This chain joins TRBV28 and TRBJ2-7, with a weak D call TRBD1 (6 bases). Germline CDR1 reads MDHEN; CDR2 reads SYDVKM. V lost 5 bases to trimming and J lost 0 bases, with 26 bases between them. The CDR3 runs to 19 residues. For the CDR3, the DNA is TGTGCCAGCAGTCCGCTCTGGACAGATGGAAGATTTAGCTCCTACGAGCAGTACTTC. This codes for CASSPLWTDGRFSSYEQYF.

This clone was seen just once. The chain combines TRBV7-3 with TRBJ2-3; TRBD2 matches 9 bases. CDR3 length: 15 amino acids. The V gene end was trimmed by 5 bases and the J gene end by 0 bases; junction bases not matched to a gene: 3. Germline V gene sequence: CDR1 SGHTA, CDR2 FQGTGA. Here the CDR3 reads CASSTSGRSTDTQYF. In DNA, the CDR3 is TGTGCCAGCAGCACCAGCGGGAGGAGCACAGATACGCAGTATTTT.

This chain joins TRBV19 and TRBJ1-1, with 7 positions matching TRBD1. V trimming: 3 bases; J trimming: 2 bases; junction bases outside the gene matches: 12. Germline V gene data show CDR1 as LNHDA and CDR2 as SQIVND (reference sequence). CDR3 length equals 17 residues. The DNA for the CDR3 is TGTGCCAGTAGTATCGGCAGGGGGTATCGGAAAAACACTGAAGCTTTCTTT. Residues: CASSIGRGYRKNTEAFF.

This chain uses TRBV6-5 with TRBJ2-5; TRBD1 is a possible D gene (5 bases). V was trimmed by 2 bases and J by 5 bases, leaving 12 bases between them. Germline V gene sequence: CDR1 MNHEY, CDR2 SVGAGI. This CDR3 has 14 residues. The DNA of the CDR3 is TGTGCCAGCAGTTACGGGGTCCCAGGGGAGACCCAGTACTTC. It translates to CASSYGVPGETQYF.

The chain carries TRBV20-1 and TRBJ1-2; D remains unclear. V was pared by 2 bases and J by 4 bases, with 5 bases between. The CDR3 totals 11 residues. Germline loops: CDR1 DFQATT, CDR2 SNEGSKA (reference sequence). The CDR3 reads CSARQSYGYTF. The CDR3 DNA reads TGCAGTGCTAGACAGTCCTATGGCTACACCTTC.

Here the CDR3 reads CASTSRGGTGELFF. For the CDR3, the DNA is TGTGCCAGTACCTCAAGGGGGGGCACCGGGGAGCTGTTTTTT. The V and J genes are TRBV19 and TRBJ2-2; the D gene is possibly TRBD2 (7 bases). CDR1 and CDR2 from the germline V gene are LNHDA and SQIVND (reference sequence). The V gene lost 7 bases and the J gene lost 4 bases, with 13 bases spanning the gap. This CDR3 is 14 amino acids long.

The chain carries TRBV5-1 and TRBJ2-4; D gene ambiguous. The CDR3 has 15 residues. The V end was cut by 2 bases, the J end by 1 base, with 10 bases between. The germline gives CDR1 SGHRS, CDR2 YFSETQ. CDR3 loop: CASSFEKSAKNIQYF. The CDR3, as DNA: TGCGCCAGCAGCTTCGAGAAATCGGCCAAAAACATTCAGTACTTC.